Shown below are 5 T cell receptor beta chains from a single sample sequenced in a study of T-cell reconstitution after alpha-beta-depleted transplantation in children. Preparing the TCRbeta library involved the use of unique molecular identifiers. Using its own MiXCR run on the PCR reads, TCRdb lists one record per CDR3 protein. The sample lists some 240,000 distinct CDR3 sequences, 9% to 10% occurring once. Sequenced material: PBMCs from the stem cell graft donor, taken from the stem cell graft. The receptors derive from a human donor who donated a stem cell graft to a child with SCID.

In regard to this clonotype: This may stem from a read error, because a much larger clone lies one nucleotide away. This chain uses TRBV7-2 with TRBJ2-2, with D perhaps TRBD2 (6 bases). The germline CDR1 and CDR2 sequences are SGHTA and FQGNSA. This CDR3 comprises 16 residues. For the CDR3, the DNA is TGTGCCAGCAGCTTAGGGGGACTCCTTAACACCGGGGAGCTGCTTTTT. Protein product: CASSLGGLLNTGELLF.

The table lists this clonotype with many counts. This rearrangement joins TRBV20-1 to TRBJ2-1; the match to TRBD2 covers 12 bases. This CDR3 spans 14 amino acids. V dropped 4 bases and J dropped 4; count of bases not matched to a gene: 2. CDR1 is DFQATT and CDR2 is SNEGSKA in the germline V gene (reference sequence). CDR3 sequence: CSANGLAGYNEQFF. The CDR3 region has the DNA TGCAGTGCTAATGGACTAGCGGGGTACAATGAGCAGTTCTTC.

This clonotype was detected many times. The chain uses TRBV20-1 and TRBJ1-5; D ambiguous. This CDR3 region has 15 residues. V dropped 1 base and J dropped 4 bases, with 14 bases sitting between them. Germline V gives CDR1 DFQATT, CDR2 SNEGSKA (reference sequence). CDR3 sequence (DNA): TGCAGTGCTAGAGCGCCAGCAGCACCTAATCAGCCCCAGCATTTT. It is translated as CSARAPAAPNQPQHF.

The sample holds a few counts of this clonotype. The rearrangement joins TRBV5-1 to TRBJ1-2; the match to TRBD1 covers 9 bases. The germline V gene encodes CDR1 SGHRS and CDR2 YFSETQ. With 4 bases clipped from V and 0 bases from J, the junction kept 10 bases outside the gene matches. This CDR3 is built from 17 residues. CDR3 region: CASSANPGQGSNYGYTF. The CDR3, as DNA: TGCGCCAGCAGCGCCAATCCGGGACAGGGATCTAACTATGGCTACACCTTC.

The genes are TRBV5-1 and TRBJ2-5; D is unclear. This CDR3 contains 14 residues. The germline gives CDR1 SGHRS, CDR2 YFSETQ. V dropped 1 base and J dropped 1 base, with 8 bases sitting between them. CDR3 sequence: CASSLIPSQETQYF. For the CDR3, the DNA is TGCGCCAGCAGCTTGATACCGAGCCAAGAGACCCAGTACTTC.